A single sample is the source of the 28 T cell receptor beta chains below, sequenced in a study of blood T cell repertoires in COVID-19. TCRdb's table, derived via immunoSEQ multiplex PCR, lists solely in-frame clones and lacks some. Here the sample spans about 260,000 clones, 80% to 90% being singletons. The sequencing sample was made of peripheral blood. These receptor sequences come from a woman between 35 and 50 years old who had recovered from COVID-19.

V gene TRBV3-1 (or the pseudogene TRBV3-2) combines with J gene TRBJ1-6; perhaps TRBD1 as D (5 bases). With 1 base removed from V and 8 bases from J, the gap between germline ends came to 18 bases. This CDR3 spans 17 amino acids. CDR1 and CDR2 (germline): LGHDT, YNNKEL (reference sequence). CDR3 in DNA: TGTGCCAGCAGCCAAGTCGGTCCGGGGGGAGGGGATTCACCCCTCCACTTT. This sequence encodes CASSQVGPGGGDSPLHF.

The rearrangement joins TRBV2 to TRBJ1-6; TRBD1 is a possible D gene (5 bases). V dropped 6 bases and J dropped 3 bases, with 15 bases sitting between them. Germline V gene lookup returns CDR1 SNHLY and CDR2 FYNNEI. The CDR3 has 16 residues. The CDR3 DNA reads TGTGCCAGCAGGGAACAGGTGTCTTACTATAATTCACCCCTCCACTTT. The encoded protein is CASREQVSYYNSPLHF.

V usage is TRBV18 and J usage is TRBJ1-4; 7 bases match TRBD1. The CDR3 is 15 residues long. The V segment lost 6 bases and the J segment 6 bases; nucleotides outside the gene matches: 10. From germline, CDR1 is KGHSH and CDR2 LQKENI. CDR3 coding DNA: TGTGCCAGCTCGCTTACGACAGGGTTCGATGAAAAACTGTTTTTT. This sequence encodes CASSLTTGFDEKLFF.

The chain recombines TRBV4-1 with TRBJ2-3, with TRBD2 matching 9 bases. This CDR3 has 16 residues. Germline V CDR1 and CDR2: MGHRA, YSYEKL. V shed 0 bases, J shed 6 bases, and the junction held 7 bases outside the gene matches. The CDR3 here is CASSQDRAGGPDTQYF. CDR3 DNA sequence: TGCGCCAGCAGCCAAGATAGGGCGGGGGGGCCGGATACGCAGTATTTT.

This clone was found a few times. This rearrangement joins TRBV9 to TRBJ2-3; TRBD1 might be the D (5 bases). CDR1 and CDR2 from the germline V gene are SGDLS and YYNGEE. The V and J ends lost 0 bases and 0 bases respectively, with 20 bases between them. This CDR3 comprises 19 residues. CDR3 region: CASSVGLGRVIPSTDTQYF. In DNA, the CDR3 is TGTGCCAGCAGCGTAGGCTTGGGGCGAGTGATCCCTAGCACAGATACGCAGTATTTT.

The chain joins TRBV21-1 to TRBJ2-7; TRBD1 is the table's D call, not checked against the DNA. TRBV21-1 corresponds to a pseudogene. The CDR3 contains 14 residues. The CDR3 DNA sequence: TGTGCCAGCGTGCCTCGGACACAAGTCTACGAGCAGTACTTC. Residues: CASVPRTQVYEQYF.

The chain combines TRBV19 with TRBJ2-7; perhaps TRBD2 as D (5 bases). Germline V gene lookup returns CDR1 LNHDA and CDR2 SQIVND (reference sequence). The CDR3 contains 13 residues. Between the trimmed V and J ends, which lost 3 bases and 4 bases, there was a span of 10 bases. The CDR3 nucleotides are TGTGCCAGTAGTATGGGTCCGGGGTACGAGCAGTACTTC. It specifies CASSMGPGYEQYF.

V usage is TRBV5-6 and J usage is TRBJ1-4; weak D call: TRBD1 (5 bases). Trimming removed 0 bases from V and 7 bases from J, with 10 bases in between. The CDR3 consists of 14 residues. CDR1 SGHDT and CDR2 YYEEEE come from the germline V gene. As DNA, the CDR3 is TGTGCCAGCAGCTTGGTCAGGGATGGTGAAAAACTGTTTTTT. Its protein is CASSLVRDGEKLFF.

The chain carries TRBV7-9 and TRBJ1-2; a possible D gene is TRBD1 (5 bases). Germline assignment: CDR1 SEHNR and CDR2 FQNEAQ (reference sequence). V lost 4 bases and J lost 5, with 17 bases in between. The CDR3 contains 15 residues. This CDR3 is CASSSSRAGSYGYTF. The CDR3 DNA follows: TGTGCCAGCAGCTCTTCCAGGGCCGGTTCATATGGCTACACCTTC.

V gene TRBV2 combines with J gene TRBJ2-3, with 15 bases that match TRBD2. Germline CDR1 SNHLY, CDR2 FYNNEI. CDR3 length: 19 residues. V trimming: 3 bases; J trimming: 2 bases; junction bases outside the gene matches: 9. The CDR3 bases are TGTGCCAGCAGTGACCCGGGACTAGCGGGGGGATCCGCCACAGATACGCAGTATTTT. Protein product: CASSDPGLAGGSATDTQYF.

The V call is TRBV2, the J call TRBJ1-1; 7 bases are shared with TRBD1. The CDR3 runs 15 residues. With V trimmed by 6 bases and J by 0 bases, 7 bases remained unmatched. Per germline, CDR1 SNHLY and CDR2 FYNNEI. As DNA, the CDR3 is TGTGCCAGCAGCCATGGGACAGATTTGAACACTGAAGCTTTCTTT. Its protein product is CASSHGTDLNTEAFF.

The chain is built from TRBV2 and TRBJ1-6, with unresolved D. V was shortened by 6 bases and J by 4 bases, with 10 bases between the two germline ends. The CDR3 consists of 14 residues. Germline V gene lookup returns CDR1 SNHLY and CDR2 FYNNEI. CDR3 in amino acids: CASRFEAYNSPLHF. CDR3 DNA sequence: TGTGCCAGCAGGTTCGAGGCATATAATTCACCCCTCCACTTT.

J is TRBJ2-5 and V is TRBV6-1; 8 nucleotides align to TRBD1. The CDR3 spans 15 residues. Trimming cost V 2 bases and J 5 bases; bases outside gene matches: 7. Germline lookup yields CDR1 MNHNS and CDR2 SASEGT. This chain's CDR3 is CASSEIGQGGETQYF. CDR3 nucleotides: TGTGCCAGCAGTGAAATTGGACAGGGCGGGGAGACCCAGTACTTC.

The chain couples TRBV27 to TRBJ2-1; TRBD1 agrees at 7 bases. The V segment lost 7 bases and the J segment 2 bases; nucleotides outside the gene matches: 5. This CDR3 comprises 14 residues. Germline-derived CDR1 and CDR2 are MNHEY and SMNVEV (reference sequence). CDR3 sequence: CASTHRGPYNEQFF. The CDR3 DNA reads TGTGCCAGCACCCACAGGGGCCCCTACAATGAGCAGTTCTTC.

V usage is TRBV27 and J usage is TRBJ2-2; D is possibly TRBD2 (6 bases). Trimming took off 2 bases at V and 1 base at J, with 14 bases between the two ends. Germline CDR1 MNHEY, CDR2 SMNVEV (reference sequence). The CDR3 has 17 residues. The CDR3 coding sequence is TGTGCCAGCAGTTTAGGGTTCGAGGGACTGAACACCGGGGAGCTGTTTTTT. It yields the protein CASSLGFEGLNTGELFF.

In this sample, this clone turned up many times. The rearrangement joins TRBV5-1 to TRBJ2-7; TRBD2 aligns across 9 bases. CDR3 length: 15 residues. After removal of 0 bases from V and 7 bases from J, the junction contained 8 bases not matched to a gene. Germline assignment: CDR1 SGHRS and CDR2 YFSETQ. This CDR3 is CASSLVVAGVREQYF. In DNA form, the CDR3 reads TGCGCCAGCAGCTTGGTGGTAGCGGGGGTGAGGGAGCAGTACTTC.

The chain combines TRBV9 with TRBJ2-5; no clear D. The CDR3 has 13 amino acids. Germline CDR1 SGDLS, CDR2 YYNGEE. V gave up 0 bases and J gave up 1 base, with 4 bases separating them. CDR3 residues: CASSVDSQETQYF. For the CDR3, the DNA is TGTGCCAGCAGCGTAGATAGCCAAGAGACCCAGTACTTC.

The chain couples TRBV2 to TRBJ2-7; 12 bases fit TRBD2. The trim removed 8 bases at V and 1 base at J, leaving 6 bases unmatched. The germline V gene has CDR1 SNHLY and CDR2 FYNNEI. The CDR3 runs 15 residues. CDR3 sequence: CASEGLAGTSYEQYF. CDR3 nucleotide sequence: TGTGCCAGCGAAGGACTAGCGGGGACTTCCTACGAGCAGTACTTC.

V gene TRBV5-6 combines with J gene TRBJ1-2, with a tentative D call TRBD1 (6 bases). The germline V gene encodes CDR1 SGHDT and CDR2 YYEEEE. The germline V and J ends were trimmed by 4 bases and 8 bases, with 12 bases remaining between them. CDR3 size: 12 residues. The CDR3 sequence: CASSATRGGYTF. The DNA for the CDR3 is TGTGCCAGCAGCGCAACCAGGGGAGGCTACACCTTC.

The chain joins TRBV2 to TRBJ2-2, with a weak D call TRBD1 (5 bases). V was pared by 6 bases and J by 1 base, with 9 bases between. Germline CDR1 SNHLY, CDR2 FYNNEI. The CDR3 sequence is 14 residues long. In DNA form, the CDR3 reads TGTGCCAGCAGACCGACAGAGAACACCGGGGAGCTGTTTTTT. Amino acid sequence: CASRPTENTGELFF.

This sequence joins TRBV20-1 and TRBJ1-2, with TRBD1 as a possible D gene (6 bases). The V end lost 5 bases, the J end lost 4 bases, and 8 bases lay between the germline ends. Germline CDR1 and CDR2: DFQATT and SNEGSKA (reference sequence). This CDR3 is built from 11 residues. CDR3 sequence (DNA): TGCAGTGCTGGACAGTCCTATGGCTACACCTTC. Translating it yields CSAGQSYGYTF.

This chain connects TRBV5-1 to TRBJ1-6; maybe TRBD1 (6 bases). This CDR3 comprises 15 residues. Germline CDR1 is SGHRS and CDR2 is YFSETQ. V lost 4 bases to trimming and J lost 1 base, with 9 bases between them. The CDR3 loop is CASSRDTSYNSPLHF. CDR3 sequence (DNA): TGCGCCAGCAGCCGGGACACTTCCTATAATTCACCCCTCCACTTT.

The V gene is TRBV9, the J gene TRBJ1-2, with TRBD1 matching over 10 bases. With 3 bases clipped from V and 7 bases from J, the junction kept 15 bases outside the gene matches. CDR3 length: 17 amino acids. Germline CDR1 and CDR2: SGDLS and YYNGEE. The CDR3 DNA reads TGTGCCAGCAGCGCGGGACAGGGGACTCTTCGGTTCGGTGGCTACACCTTC. Amino acid sequence: CASSAGQGTLRFGGYTF.

The chain links TRBV2 to TRBJ1-1, with D maybe TRBD1 (6 bases). The CDR3 runs 14 residues. Trimming took 6 bases from V and 5 from J, leaving 16 bases between them. From germline, CDR1 is SNHLY and CDR2 FYNNEI. The CDR3 DNA is TGTGCCAGCAGGGAACCCGGGACAATAACTGAAGCTTTCTTT. Its protein is CASREPGTITEAFF.

The chain recombines TRBV18 with TRBJ2-7; D remains unclear. Trimming took 4 bases from V and 0 from J, leaving 4 bases between them. Germline V gene lookup returns CDR1 KGHSH and CDR2 LQKENI. The CDR3 loop spans 12 amino acids. The chain's CDR3 is CASSLSSYEQYF. CDR3 DNA: TGTGCCAGCTCACTGAGCTCCTACGAGCAGTACTTC.

The V gene is TRBV5-4, the J gene TRBJ1-2; 7 bases line up with TRBD1. The CDR3 extends over 16 amino acids. CDR1 SGHNT and CDR2 YYREEE come from the germline V gene (reference sequence). The trim removed 4 bases at V and 4 bases at J, leaving 13 bases unmatched. The CDR3, as DNA: TGTGCCAGCAGCCTACTCCGGGACAGCGAGATCTATGGCTACACCTTC. It is translated as CASSLLRDSEIYGYTF.

The chain links TRBV6-5 to TRBJ2-2, with D tentatively TRBD1 (5 bases). The ends were cut back, 8 bases at V and 4 bases at J, with 17 bases in the middle. There are 15 residues in the CDR3. CDR1 is MNHEY and CDR2 is SVGAGI in the germline V gene. CDR3: CASHRWQGATGELFF. As DNA, the CDR3 is TGTGCCAGCCATCGGTGGCAGGGCGCCACCGGGGAGCTGTTTTTT.

V and J are TRBV5-1 and TRBJ1-5; 7 bases map to TRBD1. The V gene end was trimmed by 2 bases and the J gene end by 2 bases; junction bases not matched to a gene: 4. Germline-derived CDR1 and CDR2 are SGHRS and YFSETQ. The CDR3 contains 15 residues. DNA of the CDR3: TGCGCCAGCAGCTTTGCAGGGGGAGGCAATCAGCCCCAGCATTTT. This translates into CASSFAGGGNQPQHF.